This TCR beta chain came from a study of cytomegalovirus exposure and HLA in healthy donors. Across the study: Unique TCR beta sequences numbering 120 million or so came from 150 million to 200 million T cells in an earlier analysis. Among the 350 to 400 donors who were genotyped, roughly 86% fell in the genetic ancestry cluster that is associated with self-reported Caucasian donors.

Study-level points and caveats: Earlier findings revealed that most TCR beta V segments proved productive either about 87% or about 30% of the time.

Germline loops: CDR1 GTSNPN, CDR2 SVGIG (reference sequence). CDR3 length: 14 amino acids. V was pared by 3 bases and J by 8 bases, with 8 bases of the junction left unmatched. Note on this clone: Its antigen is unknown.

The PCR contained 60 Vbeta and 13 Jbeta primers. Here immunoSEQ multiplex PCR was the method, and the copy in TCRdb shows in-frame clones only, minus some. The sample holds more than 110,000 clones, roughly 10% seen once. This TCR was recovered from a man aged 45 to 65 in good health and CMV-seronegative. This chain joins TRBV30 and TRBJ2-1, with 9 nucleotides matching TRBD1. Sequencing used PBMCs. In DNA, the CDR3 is TGTGCCTGGAGGCCGGGACAGGGTTGGTATGAGCAGTTCTTC. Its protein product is CAWRPGQGWYEQFF.